The 23 T cell receptor beta chains listed next were all sequenced from one sample in a study of T cell responses to AZD1222 COVID-19 vaccine. TCRdb's table, derived via immunoSEQ multiplex PCR, lists solely in-frame clones and lacks some. The data hold 95,000 to 110,000 clones, with 93% observed a single time. The sequenced sample was peripheral blood, obtained on day 0 of AZD1222 vaccination. All receptors come from an adult in good health.

The CDR3 loop is CASGGNIWVRGSSYNEQFF. In DNA, the CDR3 is TGTGCCAGCGGAGGTAACATCTGGGTGCGCGGGAGCTCCTACAATGAGCAGTTCTTC. The chain is built from TRBV7-9 and TRBJ2-1, with 7 nucleotides matching TRBD2. The CDR3 consists of 19 residues. The germline CDR1 and CDR2 sequences are SEHNR and FQNEAQ (reference sequence). The junction had 19 bases not matched to a gene; V was cut back by 8 bases and J by 0 bases.

The genes are TRBV5-1 and TRBJ1-1, with D perhaps TRBD1 (5 bases). Germline assignment: CDR1 SGHRS and CDR2 YFSETQ. The CDR3 runs 15 residues. V was shortened by 4 bases and J by 4 bases, with 17 bases between the two germline ends. Written as DNA, the CDR3 is TGCGCCAGCAGCGATCATACGGGGGTGCGCACTGAAGCTTTCTTT. Amino acid sequence: CASSDHTGVRTEAFF. Using reference TRBV5-1 and TRBJ1-1 for the parts outside the CDR3, the full variable domain is KAGVTQTPRYLIKTRGQQVTLSCSPISGHRSVSWYQQTPGQGLQFLFEYFSETQRNKGNFPGRFSGRQFSNSRSEMNVSTLELGDSALYLCASSDHTGVRTEAFFGQGTRLTVV.

The rearrangement links TRBV12-3 or TRBV12-4 to TRBJ2-3, with TRBD2 as a possible D gene (6 bases). This CDR3 is 12 amino acids long. V was clipped by 5 bases and J by 6 bases, with 9 bases between them. This CDR3 is CASSRDWDTQYF. In DNA, the CDR3 is TGTGCCAGCAGTCGGGACTGGGATACGCAGTATTTT.

The chain employs TRBV6-5 and TRBJ1-3; 7 nucleotides align to TRBD1. The V and J ends lost 8 bases and 0 bases, in that order; junction bases with no gene match: 4. Germline V CDR1 and CDR2: MNHEY, SVGAGI. CDR3 size: 14 residues. The CDR3 protein is CASRQGSSGNTIYF. CDR3 in DNA: TGTGCCAGCCGACAGGGAAGCTCTGGAAACACCATATATTTT.

This sequence joins TRBV7-9 and TRBJ1-1, with a possible D match to TRBD1 (5 bases). The CDR3 totals 17 residues. The germline V and J ends were trimmed by 4 bases and 4 bases, with 22 bases remaining between them. Germline V gives CDR1 SEHNR, CDR2 FQNEAQ (reference sequence). For the CDR3, the DNA is TGTGCCAGCAGCTCTCGGCCAGGGATTCAGGGCAGCACTGAAGCTTTCTTT. Translation gives CASSSRPGIQGSTEAFF. Combining the CDR3 with reference TRBV7-9 and TRBJ1-1 gives the whole variable domain DTGVSQNPRHKITKRGQNVTFRCDPISEHNRLYWYRQTLGQGPEFLTYFQNEAQLEKSRLLSDRFSAERPKGSFSTLEIQRTEQGDSAMYLCASSSRPGIQGSTEAFFGQGTRLTVV.

The chain uses TRBV19 and TRBJ1-5; no reliable D call. The germline CDR1 and CDR2 sequences are LNHDA and SQIVND (reference sequence). The CDR3 has 15 amino acids. Trimming left V 3 bases short and J 0 bases short, with 9 bases between. CDR3 in amino acids: CASSIAHYSNQPQHF. DNA for the CDR3: TGTGCCAGTAGTATTGCACATTATAGCAATCAGCCCCAGCATTTT.

The gene calls are TRBV7-9 and TRBJ2-3, with 7 bases aligning to TRBD1. The CDR3 extends over 14 amino acids. Germline-derived CDR1 and CDR2 are SEHNR and FQNEAQ (reference sequence). Germline trimming cut 4 bases from V and 6 bases from J; bases unmatched to any gene: 7. The CDR3 protein is CASSSTTGTDTQYF. The CDR3 region has the DNA TGTGCCAGCAGCTCCACGACAGGGACGGATACGCAGTATTTT.

This clone was recorded a few times. The chain combines TRBV15 with TRBJ2-1, with 7 bases matching TRBD2. The V gene end was trimmed by 6 bases and the J gene end by 4 bases; junction bases not matched to a gene: 6. The length of the CDR3 is 14 residues. CDR1 and CDR2 from the germline V gene are LNHNV and YYDKDF (reference sequence). The CDR3 nucleotides are TGTGCCACCAGAGGGAGCGGGGAATACAATGAGCAGTTCTTC. This sequence encodes CATRGSGEYNEQFF.

For this clone: Other DNA sequences in the same sample also yield this CDR3. The chain couples TRBV30 to TRBJ2-1, with D uncertain. Trimming shortened V by 0 bases and J by 9 bases, and 12 bases separated the two germline ends. CDR3 length: 13 residues. The germline gives CDR1 GTSNPN, CDR2 SVGIG (reference sequence). The CDR3, as DNA: TGTGCCTGGAGTGTAAGAGACCTCAGTGAGCAGTTCTTC. This gives the protein CAWSVRDLSEQFF.

This chain connects TRBV28 to TRBJ2-1; 7 bases align to TRBD2. The CDR3 is 18 residues long. Trimming cost V 5 bases and J 6 bases; bases outside gene matches: 19. Germline CDR1 is MDHEN and CDR2 is SYDVKM. The CDR3 loop reads CASSPLARGGPSFNEQFF. CDR3 coding DNA: TGTGCCAGCAGTCCCCTAGCGAGGGGAGGGCCTTCTTTCAATGAGCAGTTCTTC.

The V and J genes are TRBV27 and TRBJ2-5, with 14 bases fitting TRBD2. The CDR3 is 17 residues long. V lost 5 bases to trimming and J lost 2 bases; unmatched junction nucleotides: 7. CDR1 MNHEY and CDR2 SMNVEV come from the germline V gene (reference sequence). The CDR3 loop reads CASSQGLAGVGQETQYF. The DNA of the CDR3 is TGTGCCAGCAGTCAGGGACTAGCGGGAGTAGGTCAAGAGACCCAGTACTTC.

The chain links TRBV27 to TRBJ1-2; no firm D call. CDR1 MNHEY and CDR2 SMNVEV come from the germline V gene (reference sequence). The V gene lost 5 bases and the J gene lost 2 bases, with 9 bases spanning the gap. The CDR3 runs to 13 residues. In nucleotides, the CDR3 is TGTGCCAGCAGTCGCCGCTCCAACTATGGCTACACCTTC. This translates into CASSRRSNYGYTF.

The chain is built from TRBV24-1 and TRBJ2-1; the D call may be TRBD1 or TRBD2 (5 bases each). Per germline, CDR1 KGHDR and CDR2 SFDVKD. Trimming removed 4 bases at V and 6 bases at J, with 15 bases between. The CDR3 covers 15 residues. In DNA, the CDR3 is TGTGCCACCAGTGACCCCGGGACCAGAGTCAATGAGCAGTTCTTC. It encodes CATSDPGTRVNEQFF.

The CDR3 loop reads CASSFTGTGGYEQYF. CDR3 nucleotides: TGTGCCAGCAGCTTTACCGGGACAGGGGGGTACGAGCAGTACTTC. The chain links TRBV7-2 to TRBJ2-7; 11 nucleotides agree with TRBD1. J lost 4 bases, V lost 3 bases, and 5 bases had no gene match. Germline CDR1 reads SGHTA; CDR2 reads FQGNSA. The CDR3 has 15 amino acids.

This sequence joins TRBV27 and TRBJ2-3; D may be TRBD1 (5 bases). The germline V and J ends were trimmed by 3 bases and 0 bases, with 10 bases remaining between them. CDR1 MNHEY and CDR2 SMNVEV come from the germline V gene (reference sequence). The CDR3 covers 15 residues. CDR3 sequence reads: CASSFRGLSTDTQYF. The CDR3 DNA reads TGTGCCAGCAGTTTTAGGGGTCTCAGCACAGATACGCAGTATTTT.

This chain connects TRBV4-3 to TRBJ1-1, with D uncertain. The V end was cut by 1 base, the J end by 11 bases, with 14 bases between. This CDR3 region has 13 residues. CDR1 LGHNA and CDR2 YSLEER come from the germline V gene. As DNA, the CDR3 is TGCGCCAGCAGCCAAGGGGTATCCGGTCGGGCTTTCTTT. Its translation: CASSQGVSGRAFF.

V and J are TRBV27 and TRBJ2-5, with D perhaps matching TRBD2 (6 bases). V shed 6 bases and J shed 5 bases, with 13 bases lying between them. Looked up from germline, CDR1 is MNHEY and CDR2 is SMNVEV (reference sequence). This CDR3 has 13 residues. In DNA form, the CDR3 reads TGTGCCAGCAGGTGGACTATTTCGGAGACCCAGTACTTC. Translated, it gives CASRWTISETQYF.

V gene TRBV7-9 combines with J gene TRBJ2-5; D is unresolved. This CDR3 comprises 16 residues. Germline CDR1 SEHNR, CDR2 FQNEAQ (reference sequence). V was trimmed by 0 bases and J by 2 bases, leaving 13 bases between them. CDR3 amino acids: CASSLASRLLQETQYF. The CDR3 bases are TGTGCCAGCAGCTTAGCGTCTCGACTGTTGCAAGAGACCCAGTACTTC.

The chain uses TRBV2 and TRBJ2-2; 12 bases map to TRBD2. This CDR3 spans 16 amino acids. V shed 6 bases and J 6 bases; nucleotides not matched to a gene: 8. Looked up from germline, CDR1 is SNHLY and CDR2 is FYNNEI. For the CDR3, the DNA is TGTGCCAGCAGCCAGACTAGCGGGAGTGTTTCCGGGGAGCTGTTTTTT. Translating it yields CASSQTSGSVSGELFF.

The J gene is TRBJ1-1, the V gene TRBV29-1; D gene uncertain. This CDR3 is built from 14 residues. Trimming removed 7 bases from V and 4 bases from J, with 19 bases in between. Germline V gene data show CDR1 as SQVTM and CDR2 as ANQGSEA. The CDR3 here is CSASDSTGGTEAFF. For the CDR3, the DNA is TGCAGCGCCTCAGATTCAACCGGAGGCACTGAAGCTTTCTTT.

This chain links TRBV25-1 with TRBJ1-2; D ambiguous. Trimming took 0 bases from V and 6 from J, leaving 8 bases between them. The germline V gene has CDR1 MGHDK and CDR2 SYGVNS. This CDR3 has 13 residues. CDR3 sequence (DNA): TGTGCCAGCAGTGAATATAATGCGGATGGCTACACCTTC. It translates to CASSEYNADGYTF.

The chain carries TRBV2 and TRBJ2-6; a weak D match, TRBD1 (6 bases). Trimming took 3 bases from V and 2 from J, leaving 8 bases between them. Germline CDR1 SNHLY, CDR2 FYNNEI. The CDR3 length is 15 residues. Written as DNA, the CDR3 is TGTGCCAGCAGTGACAGGGGACCTGGGGCCAACGTCCTGACTTTC. It yields the protein CASSDRGPGANVLTF.

The rearrangement uses TRBV24-1 and TRBJ2-2; 8 bases fit TRBD2. Germline CDR1 and CDR2: KGHDR and SFDVKD. Germline trimming cut 9 bases from V and 4 bases from J; bases unmatched to any gene: 6. The CDR3 is made up of 14 amino acids. This CDR3 is CATDGGGRTGELFF. The CDR3 DNA is TGTGCCACCGACGGCGGGGGGCGCACCGGGGAGCTGTTTTTT.